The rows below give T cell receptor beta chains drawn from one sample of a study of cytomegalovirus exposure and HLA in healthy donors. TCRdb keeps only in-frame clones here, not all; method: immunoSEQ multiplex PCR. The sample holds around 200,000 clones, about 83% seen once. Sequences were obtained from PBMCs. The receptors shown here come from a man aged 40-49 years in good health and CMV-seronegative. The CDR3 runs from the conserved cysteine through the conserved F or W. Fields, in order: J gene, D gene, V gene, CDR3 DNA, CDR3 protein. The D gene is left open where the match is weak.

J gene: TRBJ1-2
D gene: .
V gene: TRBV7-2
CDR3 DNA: TGTGCCAGCAGCCCGCAACGGACAGCGGTAAACTATGGCTACACCTTC
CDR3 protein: CASSPQRTAVNYGYTF

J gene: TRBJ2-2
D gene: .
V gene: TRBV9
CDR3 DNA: TGTGCCAGCAGCGTAGGGCTAGGCAACACCGGGGAGCTGTTTTTT
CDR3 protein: CASSVGLGNTGELFF

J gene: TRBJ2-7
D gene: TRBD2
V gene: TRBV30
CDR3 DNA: TGTGCCTGGAGTGTACGGGGGGGAACCTACGAGCAGTACTTC
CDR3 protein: CAWSVRGGTYEQYF

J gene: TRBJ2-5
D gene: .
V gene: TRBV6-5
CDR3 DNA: TGTGCCAGCAGTTACGCGACGGGACAAGAGACCCAGTACTTC
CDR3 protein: CASSYATGQETQYF

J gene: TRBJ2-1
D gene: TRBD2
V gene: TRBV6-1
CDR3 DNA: TGTGCCAGCATTCCCCGACTAGCGGGGCGGGATGAGCAGTTCTTC
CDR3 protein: CASIPRLAGRDEQFF

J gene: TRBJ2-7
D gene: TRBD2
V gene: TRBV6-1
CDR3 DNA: TGTGCCAGCACTTTAGCGGGAGATAGGGGCTACGAGCAGTACTTC
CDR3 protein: CASTLAGDRGYEQYF

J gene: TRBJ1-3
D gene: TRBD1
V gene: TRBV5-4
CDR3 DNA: TGTGCCAGCAGCCCGGACAGGGGGCCTGGAAACACCATATATTTT
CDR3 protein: CASSPDRGPGNTIYF

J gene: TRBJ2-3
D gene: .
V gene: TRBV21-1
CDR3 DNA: TGTGCCAGCAGCAAGCAGCTAGCGGGAGATACCACAGATACGCAGTATTTT
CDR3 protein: CASSKQLAGDTTDTQYF

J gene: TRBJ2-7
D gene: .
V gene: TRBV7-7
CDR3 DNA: TGTGCCAGCAGCTTAGACCCTACCTACGAGCAGTACTTC
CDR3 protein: CASSLDPTYEQYF

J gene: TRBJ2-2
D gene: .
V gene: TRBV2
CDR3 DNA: TGTGCCAGCAGTGATCATAACACCGGGGAGCTGTTTTTT
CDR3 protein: CASSDHNTGELFF

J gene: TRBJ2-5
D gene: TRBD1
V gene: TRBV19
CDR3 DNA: TGTGCCACATGGGACAGGGGACGGCAAGAGACCCAGTACTTC
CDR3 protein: CATWDRGRQETQYF

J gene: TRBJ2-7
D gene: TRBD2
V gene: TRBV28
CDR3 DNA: TGTGCCAGCAGTTACGGCGGGAGCGGTTCCTACGAGCAGTACTTC
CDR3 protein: CASSYGGSGSYEQYF

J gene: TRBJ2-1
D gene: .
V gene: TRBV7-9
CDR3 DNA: TGTGCCAGCAGCCCTACTGGAGCAGCGACGGGTGAGCAGTTCTTC
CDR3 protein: CASSPTGAATGEQFF

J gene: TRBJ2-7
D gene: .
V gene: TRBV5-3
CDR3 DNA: TGTGCCAGAAGCCAGTACTACGAGCAGTACTTC
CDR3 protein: CARSQYYEQYF

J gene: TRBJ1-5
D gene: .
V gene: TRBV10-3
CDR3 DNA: TGTGCCATCAGTGACAAGGGGCCCTCCCTTGGGGCCCAGCATTTT
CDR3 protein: CAISDKGPSLGAQHF

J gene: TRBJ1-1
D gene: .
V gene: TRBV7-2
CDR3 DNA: TGTGCCAGCAGCTTAGGAATAGGACTGGACACTGAAGCTTTCTTT
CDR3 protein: CASSLGIGLDTEAFF

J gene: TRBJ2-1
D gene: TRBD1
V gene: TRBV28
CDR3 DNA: TGTGCCAGCAGATCATCCGGACAGGGGGCCCGAGGTGAGCAGTTCTTC
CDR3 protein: CASRSSGQGARGEQFF

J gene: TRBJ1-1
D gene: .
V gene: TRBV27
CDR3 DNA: TGTGCCAGCACCTCCACCGGAGAAATGTACACTGAAGCTTTCTTT
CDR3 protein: CASTSTGEMYTEAFF

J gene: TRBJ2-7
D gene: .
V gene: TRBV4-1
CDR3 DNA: TGCGCCAGCAGCCAAGAAGGCAGGTTCTACGAGCAGTACTTC
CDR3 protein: CASSQEGRFYEQYF